This TCR beta chain came from a study of patients and donors after allogeneic stem cell transplantation. From the RT-PCR reads, TCRdb called clonotypes with MiXCR, one entry per CDR3 protein. The sample holds roughly 180,000 distinct CDR3 sequences, around two fifths seen once. This CDR3 region has 14 residues. Germline CDR1 reads SGDLS; CDR2 reads YYNGEE. The V end lost 0 bases, the J end lost 1 base, and 7 bases lay between the germline ends. The V call is TRBV9, the J call TRBJ1-1, with D possibly being TRBD1 (5 bases). This receptor was obtained from a human donor who was either an allogeneic HSCT recipient or a stem cell or donor lymphocyte infusion donor (not recorded which). It is not recorded whose cells these are; they may come from a transplant donor. Sequencing was carried out using blood, either unsorted or a sorted T cell fraction (not recorded which). Here the CDR3 reads CASSVAGTNTEAFF. The CDR3 region has the DNA TGTGCCAGCAGCGTAGCAGGGACGAACACTGAAGCTTTCTTT.